A selection of T cell receptor beta chains follows, all from one sample in a study of vaccination and CD4 T cells after COVID-19. TCRdb re-derived calls from the PCR reads in MiXCR, one entry per CDR3 protein. Among approximately 3,900 distinct CDR3 sequences listed, approximately 15% were seen once. No antigen is known for these receptors. Sequenced material: CD4+ T cells from blood, cultured in vitro. Every receptor here comes from a human donor who had recovered from COVID-19. CDR3s include the opening cysteine and the closing phenylalanine or tryptophan. The D gene is left open where the match is weak. Size is stated for part of the rows, as once, few or many counts, or as a class when the clone is expanded.

cdr3_aa	cdr3_nt	d_call	clone_size	v_call	j_call
CSALTSGSDTQYF	TGCAGTGCTCTGACTAGCGGCTCAGATACGCAGTATTTT	TRBD2	.	TRBV20-1	TRBJ2-3
CASSITGGVGSGNTIYF	TGTGCCAGCAGCATAACAGGGGGCGTAGGATCTGGAAACACCATATATTTT	TRBD1	few	TRBV6-1	TRBJ1-3
CSAMSGTGSTDTQYF	TGCAGTGCTATGTCCGGGACAGGCAGCACAGATACGCAGTATTTT	TRBD1	large	TRBV20-1	TRBJ2-3
CASSADRLDYGYTF	TGTGCCAGCAGCGCGGACAGGCTCGACTATGGCTACACCTTC	TRBD1	medium-sized	TRBV7-8	TRBJ1-2
CASSLRGTGELFF	TGTGCCAGCAGCCTGCGCGGTACCGGGGAGCTGTTTTTT	.	few	TRBV7-9	TRBJ2-2
CASSLGGLTIYTDTQYF	TGTGCCAGCAGCTTAGGGGGACTTACGATTTACACAGATACGCAGTATTTT	.	few	TRBV7-9	TRBJ2-3
CASRETGINTIYF	TGTGCCAGCAGGGAGACAGGGATAAACACCATATATTTT	TRBD1	large	TRBV6-1	TRBJ1-3
CASRGQLKNTEAFF	TGCGCCAGCAGAGGACAGTTAAAGAACACTGAAGCTTTCTTT	.	few	TRBV4-1	TRBJ1-1
CASSGAASNYGYTF	TGTGCCAGCAGTGGGGCCGCGTCTAACTATGGCTACACCTTC	.	.	TRBV6-1	TRBJ1-2
CASSIEPRGNTEAFF	TGTGCCAGTAGTATAGAACCCAGGGGCAACACTGAAGCTTTCTTT	.	few	TRBV19	TRBJ1-1
CASSGDRRYGYTF	TGTGCCAGCAGTGGCGACAGGAGATATGGCTACACCTTC	.	few	TRBV25-1	TRBJ1-2
CASSERDGGEQYF	TGTGCCAGCAGTGAGAGGGATGGTGGGGAGCAGTACTTC	.	few	TRBV12-3/TRBV12-4	TRBJ2-7
CASSDRDRGSWANVLTF	TGTGCCAGTAGTGACCGGGACAGGGGCTCCTGGGCCAACGTCCTGACTTTC	TRBD1	.	TRBV19	TRBJ2-6
CASSSQGSGANVLTF	TGTGCCAGCAGCTCACAGGGTTCTGGGGCCAACGTCCTGACTTTC	.	.	TRBV11-1	TRBJ2-6
CASSGGTYSNQPQHF	TGTGCCAGTAGTGGGGGGACATATTCAAATCAGCCCCAGCATTTT	.	few	TRBV19	TRBJ1-5
CAWSGGTNRDGYTF	TGTGCCTGGAGTGGAGGGACTAATCGGGATGGCTACACCTTC	.	large	TRBV30	TRBJ1-2
CASRTGGANYGYTF	TGTGCCAGCAGGACAGGGGGGGCTAACTATGGCTACACCTTC	TRBD1	few	TRBV6-1	TRBJ1-2
CASSQDSTDSTGELFF	TGTGCCAGCAGCCAAGATAGTACGGATTCCACCGGGGAGCTGTTTTTT	.	few	TRBV3-1	TRBJ2-2
CSATLGRRDSGNTIYF	TGCAGTGCTACCCTTGGACGACGGGACTCTGGAAACACCATATATTTT	.	.	TRBV20-1	TRBJ1-3
CASTRTSNQPQHF	TGTGCCAGCACCCGTACCTCTAATCAGCCCCAGCATTTT	.	medium-sized	TRBV2	TRBJ1-5